The entry below gives a single T cell receptor (beta chain) sequence along with its context. What it recognizes is unknown. Prepared TCR beta cDNA libraries contained unique molecular identifiers. TCRdb re-called the PCR reads through MiXCR, storing one row per CDR3 protein. The sample consists of roughly 670,000 distinct CDR3 sequences, approximately 59% of them appearing once. The data are from a study of post-analysis software for immune sequencing data. Deletions cut 1 base from V and 5 bases from J, with 14 bases between. Germline CDR1 and CDR2: SQVTM and ANQGSEA. CDR3 size: 14 residues. The study's findings and limits: Higher frequency in patients than in controls was seen for roughly five TRBV segments, with TRBV5-6, TRBV5-1 and TRBV20-1 among them.

The specimen sequenced was blood. The V gene is TRBV29-1, the J gene TRBJ2-5; D remains ambiguous. The TCR was taken from a girl aged 2-10 years with multiple sclerosis. The CDR3 bases are TGCAGCGTTGAAGCATCGGGCGAGGAGGAGACCCAGTACTTC. It translates to CSVEASGEEETQYF.